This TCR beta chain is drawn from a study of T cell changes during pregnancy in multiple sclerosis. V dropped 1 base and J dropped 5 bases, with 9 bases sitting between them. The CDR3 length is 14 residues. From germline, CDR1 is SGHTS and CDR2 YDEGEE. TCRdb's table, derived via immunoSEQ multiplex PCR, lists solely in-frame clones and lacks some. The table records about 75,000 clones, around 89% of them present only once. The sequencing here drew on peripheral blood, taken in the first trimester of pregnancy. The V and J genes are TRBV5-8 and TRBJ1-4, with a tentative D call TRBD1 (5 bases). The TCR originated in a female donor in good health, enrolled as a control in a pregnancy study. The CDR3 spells CASSLRQINEKLFF. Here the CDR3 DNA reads TGTGCCAGCAGCTTGAGACAGATAAATGAAAAACTGTTTTTT. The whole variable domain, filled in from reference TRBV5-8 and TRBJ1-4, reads EAGVTQSPTHLIKTRGQQATLRCSPISGHTSVYWYQQALGLGLQFLLWYDEGEERNRGNFPPRFSGRQFPNYSSELNVNALELEDSALYLCASSLRQINEKLFFGSGTQLSVL.